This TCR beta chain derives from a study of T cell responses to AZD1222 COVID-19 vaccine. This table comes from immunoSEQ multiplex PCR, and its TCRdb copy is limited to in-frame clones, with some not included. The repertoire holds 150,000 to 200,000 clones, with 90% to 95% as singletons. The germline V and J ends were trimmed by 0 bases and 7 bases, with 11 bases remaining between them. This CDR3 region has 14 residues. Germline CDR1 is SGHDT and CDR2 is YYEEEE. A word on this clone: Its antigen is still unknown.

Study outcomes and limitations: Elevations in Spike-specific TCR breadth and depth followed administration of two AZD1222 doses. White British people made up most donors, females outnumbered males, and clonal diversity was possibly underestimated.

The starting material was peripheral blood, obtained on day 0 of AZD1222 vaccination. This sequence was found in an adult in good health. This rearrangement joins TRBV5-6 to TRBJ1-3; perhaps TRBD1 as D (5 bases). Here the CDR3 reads CASSLVGPANTIYF. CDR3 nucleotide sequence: TGTGCCAGCAGCTTGGTGGGGCCCGCGAACACCATATATTTT.